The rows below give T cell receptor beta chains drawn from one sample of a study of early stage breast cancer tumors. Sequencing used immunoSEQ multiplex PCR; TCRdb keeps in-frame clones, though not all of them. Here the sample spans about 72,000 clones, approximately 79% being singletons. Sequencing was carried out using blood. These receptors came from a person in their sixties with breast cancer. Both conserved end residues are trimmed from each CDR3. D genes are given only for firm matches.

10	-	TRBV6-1	ASIPSYNEQF
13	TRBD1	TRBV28	ASSYRGQGYQPQH
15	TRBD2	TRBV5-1	ASRPRGVAGAYNEQF
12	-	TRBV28	ASFSGPSTDTQY
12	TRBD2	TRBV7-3	ASSLLAVQETQY
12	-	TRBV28	ASSPSGGGNEQF
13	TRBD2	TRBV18	ASSPPGRGHNEQF
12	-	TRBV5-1	ASSLDGGIGELF
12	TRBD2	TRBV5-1	ASSLRGGAYEQY
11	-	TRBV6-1	ASSENYLNTIY
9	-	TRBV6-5	ASSYQDTIY
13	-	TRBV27	ASTRAGGLSTEAF
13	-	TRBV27	ASSLKESSNSPLH
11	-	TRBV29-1	SVQGRGTGELF
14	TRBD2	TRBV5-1	ASSLTSGAQADTQY
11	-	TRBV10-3	AISSGSSYEQY
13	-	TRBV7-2	ASSLARTVNTEAF
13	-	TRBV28	ASSLSPYGGETQY
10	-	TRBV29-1	SVGTGPQPQH
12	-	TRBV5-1	ASSSGLLLETQY
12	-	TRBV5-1	ASSWARIGDTQY
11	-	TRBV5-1	ASSRPGLDEQY
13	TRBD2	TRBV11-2	ASSSTSGRVDEQF
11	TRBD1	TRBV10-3	AISPVGGHEQY
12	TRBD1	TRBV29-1	SVALSTGQYEQY
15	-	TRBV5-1	ASSLRSAGSLDYGYT
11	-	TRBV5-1	ASMTGAQETQY
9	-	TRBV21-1	ASSKMPGRC
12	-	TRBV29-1	SVVSVRQQETQY
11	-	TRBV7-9	ASSLFQNTEAF
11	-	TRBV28	ASSLSTTGELF
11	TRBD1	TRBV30	ASQGAFNSPLH
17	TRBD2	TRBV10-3	AISDGASGSRGAYNEQF
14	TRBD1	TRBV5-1	ASSLPRQGRNTEAF
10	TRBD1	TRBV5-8	ASSWTGAEAF
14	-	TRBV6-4	ASSVVQAALNYGYT
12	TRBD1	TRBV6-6	ASSPTGLNQPQH
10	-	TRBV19	ASSASSYEQY
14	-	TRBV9	ASSVLGGSRGDTQY
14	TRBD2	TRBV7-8	ASSLAISPGGYEQY
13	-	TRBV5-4	ASSPQAATSETQY
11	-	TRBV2	ASSEGPGYGYT
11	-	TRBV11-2	ASSLGGTDEQY
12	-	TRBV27	ASSPTGLNTEAF
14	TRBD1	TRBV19	ASTWTGGGSYNEQF
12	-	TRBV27	ASSRQNKNTEAF
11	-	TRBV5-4	ASSLTGSNEQY
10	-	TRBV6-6	ASTPTQETQY
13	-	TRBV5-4	ASSPGHANTGELF
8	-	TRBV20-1	SATRGHQY
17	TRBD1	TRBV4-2	ASSQWGAQGALAKNIQY
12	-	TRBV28	ASRFTGIRIEAF
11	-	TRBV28	ASSLIHSGEQY
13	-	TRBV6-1	ASSESGGAGNTIY
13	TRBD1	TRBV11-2	ASRPAGGRSTEAF
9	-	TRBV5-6	ASSLGWEQF
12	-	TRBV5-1	ASNYQGIGPEAF